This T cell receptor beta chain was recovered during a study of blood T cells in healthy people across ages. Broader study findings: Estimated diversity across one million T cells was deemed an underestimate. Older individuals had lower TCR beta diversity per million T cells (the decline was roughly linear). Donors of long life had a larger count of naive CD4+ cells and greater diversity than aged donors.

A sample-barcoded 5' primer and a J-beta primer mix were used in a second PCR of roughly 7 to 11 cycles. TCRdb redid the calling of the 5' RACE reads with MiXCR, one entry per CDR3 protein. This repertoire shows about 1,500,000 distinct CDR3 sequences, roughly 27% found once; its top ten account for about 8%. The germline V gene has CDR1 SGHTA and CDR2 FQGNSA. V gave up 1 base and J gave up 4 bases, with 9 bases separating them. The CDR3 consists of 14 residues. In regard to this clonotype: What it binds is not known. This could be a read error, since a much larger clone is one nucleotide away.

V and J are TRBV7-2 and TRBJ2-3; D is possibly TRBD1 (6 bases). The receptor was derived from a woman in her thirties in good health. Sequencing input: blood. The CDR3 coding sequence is TGTGCCAGCAGCTTAGGGGGGCCCCCAGATACGCAGTATTTT. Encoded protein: CASSLGGPPDTQYF.